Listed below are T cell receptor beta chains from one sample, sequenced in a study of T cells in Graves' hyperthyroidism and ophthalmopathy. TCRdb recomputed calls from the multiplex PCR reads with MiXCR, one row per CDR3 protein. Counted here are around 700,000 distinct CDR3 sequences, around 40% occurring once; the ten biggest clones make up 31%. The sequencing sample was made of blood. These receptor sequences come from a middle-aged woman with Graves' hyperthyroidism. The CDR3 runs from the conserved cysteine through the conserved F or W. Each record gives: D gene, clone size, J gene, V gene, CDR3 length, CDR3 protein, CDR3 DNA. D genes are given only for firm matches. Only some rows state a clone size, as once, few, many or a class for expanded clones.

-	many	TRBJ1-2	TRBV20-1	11	CSATREGGYTF	TGCAGTGCTACCCGGGAAGGTGGCTACACCTTC
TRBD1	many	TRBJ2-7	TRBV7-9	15	CASSNRDRGTYEQYF	TGTGCCAGCAGCAACCGGGACAGGGGTACCTACGAGCAGTACTTC
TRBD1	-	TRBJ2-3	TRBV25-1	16	CASRDDRGAATDTQYF	TGTGCCAGCAGGGACGACAGGGGAGCGGCGACAGATACGCAGTATTTT
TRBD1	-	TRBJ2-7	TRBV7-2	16	CASSPIRQGAGYEQYF	TGTGCCAGCAGTCCTATTCGACAGGGGGCGGGTTACGAGCAGTACTTC
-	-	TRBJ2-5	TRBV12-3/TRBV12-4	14	CASRSPRAQETQYF	TGTGCCAGCAGAAGCCCGCGAGCGCAAGAGACCCAGTACTTC
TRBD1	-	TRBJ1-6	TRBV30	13	CACLTGDNSPLHF	TGTGCCTGCCTGACAGGGGATAATTCACCCCTCCACTTT
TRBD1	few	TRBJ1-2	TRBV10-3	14	CASSTQGANYGYTF	TGTGCCAGCAGTACCCAGGGGGCAAACTATGGCTACACCTTC
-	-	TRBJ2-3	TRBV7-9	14	CASSQAHGTDTQYF	TGCGCCAGCAGCCAAGCACACGGCACAGATACGCAGTATTTT
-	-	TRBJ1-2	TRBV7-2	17	CASSLGGPGAPNYGYTF	TGTGCCAGCAGCTTAGGAGGACCAGGGGCACCTAACTATGGCTACACCTTC
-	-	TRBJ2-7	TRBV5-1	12	CASSLAAGRPVF	TGCGCCAGCAGCTTGGCCGCGGGCCGACCAGTCTTC
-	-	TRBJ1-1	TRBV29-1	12	CSLVGLADEAFF	TGCAGCTTAGTCGGGTTGGCGGATGAAGCTTTCTTT
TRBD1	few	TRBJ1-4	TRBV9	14	CASSGGTGYEKLFF	TGTGCCAGCAGCGGAGGGACAGGGTATGAAAAACTGTTTTTT
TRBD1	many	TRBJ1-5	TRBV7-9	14	CASSLGTDNQPQHF	TGTGCCAGCAGCCTCGGGACAGACAATCAGCCCCAGCATTTT
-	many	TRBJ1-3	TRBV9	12	CASKGGGNTIYF	TGTGCCAGCAAGGGTGGTGGAAACACCATATATTTT
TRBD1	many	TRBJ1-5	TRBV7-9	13	CASSAEGAQPQHF	TGTGCCAGCAGCGCCGAGGGGGCGCAGCCCCAGCATTTT
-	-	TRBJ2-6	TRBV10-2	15	CASSPAHSGANVLTF	TGTGCCAGCAGTCCCGCCCATTCTGGGGCCAACGTCCTGACTTTC
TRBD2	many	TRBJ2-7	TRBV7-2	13	CASSPSGPGEQYF	TGTGCCAGCAGCCCTAGCGGGCCAGGCGAGCAGTACTTC
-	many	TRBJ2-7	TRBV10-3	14	CAISAPSASYEQYF	TGTGCCATCAGTGCCCCTAGCGCATCCTACGAGCAGTACTTC
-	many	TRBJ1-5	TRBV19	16	CASSTHGQGESQPQHF	TGTGCCAGTAGTACTCATGGGCAGGGTGAGAGTCAGCCCCAGCATTTT
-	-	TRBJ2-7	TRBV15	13	CATSRDGRFEQYF	TGTGCCACCAGCAGAGATGGGCGATTCGAGCAGTACTTC
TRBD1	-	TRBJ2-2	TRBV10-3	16	CAISRSTGDRDGALFF	TGTGCCATCAGTCGCAGTACAGGGGACAGGGACGGGGCGCTGTTTTTT
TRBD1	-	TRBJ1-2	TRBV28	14	CASNNRGTVDGYTF	TGTGCCAGCAATAATAGGGGGACAGTGGATGGCTACACCTTC
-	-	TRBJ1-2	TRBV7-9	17	CASSFPTVMDPNYGYTF	TGTGCCAGCAGCTTCCCGACAGTCATGGACCCGAACTATGGCTACACCTTC
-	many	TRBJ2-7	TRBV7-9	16	CASSSPGTFTRGEQYF	TGTGCCAGCAGCTCACCCGGGACGTTCACTCGCGGCGAGCAGTACTTC
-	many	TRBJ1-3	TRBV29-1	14	CSVGTAVSGNTIYF	TGCAGCGTTGGAACAGCTGTCTCTGGAAACACCATATATTTT
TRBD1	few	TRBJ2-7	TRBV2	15	CASSQDRAELYEQYF	TGTGCCAGCAGCCAGGACAGGGCTGAGCTCTACGAGCAGTACTTC
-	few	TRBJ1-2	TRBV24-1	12	CATSDHFDGYTF	TGTGCCACCAGTGACCACTTTGATGGCTACACCTTC
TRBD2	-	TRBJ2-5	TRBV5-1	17	CASSLGGSGRAQETQYF	TGCGCCAGCAGCTTGGGGGGCAGCGGGAGGGCCCAAGAGACCCAGTACTTC
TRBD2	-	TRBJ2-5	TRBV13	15	CASSASGRAGETQYF	TGTGCCAGCAGCGCTAGCGGGAGGGCCGGAGAGACCCAGTACTTC
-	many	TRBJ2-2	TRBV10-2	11	CASTSTGELFF	TGCGCCAGCACTTCAACCGGGGAGCTGTTTTTT
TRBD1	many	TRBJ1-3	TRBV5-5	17	CASSLGTGEVDGNTIYF	TGTGCCAGCAGCTTGGGGACAGGGGAGGTGGACGGAAACACCATATATTTT
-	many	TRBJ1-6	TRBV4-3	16	CASSPLQQGDNSPLHF	TGCGCCAGCAGCCCGCTCCAGCAGGGCGATAATTCACCCCTCCACTTT
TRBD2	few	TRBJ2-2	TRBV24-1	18	CATSDLPSSGSKTGELFF	TGTGCCACCAGTGACCTTCCATCTAGCGGGAGTAAAACCGGGGAGCTGTTTTTT
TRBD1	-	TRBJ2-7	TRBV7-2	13	CASRRQGAEEQYF	TGTGCCAGCAGACGACAGGGGGCAGAAGAGCAGTACTTC
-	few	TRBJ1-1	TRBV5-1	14	CASSARNPNTEAFF	TGCGCCAGCAGTGCGAGGAACCCTAACACTGAAGCTTTCTTT
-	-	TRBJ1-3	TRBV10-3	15	CASSYQRSSGNTIYF	TGTGCCAGCAGTTATCAACGGAGCTCTGGAAACACCATATATTTT
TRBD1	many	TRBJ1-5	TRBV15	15	CATSRDGTGYQPQHF	TGTGCCACCAGCAGAGATGGGACAGGGTATCAGCCCCAGCATTTT
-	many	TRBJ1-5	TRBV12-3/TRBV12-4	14	CASAAGVSNQPQHF	TGTGCCAGCGCGGCAGGGGTTAGCAATCAGCCCCAGCATTTT